This is a list of T cell receptor beta chains from one sample in a study of blood T cell repertoires in COVID-19. Assay: immunoSEQ multiplex PCR; the TCRdb copy retains only in-frame clones and omits some. Of around 220,000 clones listed, roughly 88% are singletons. The specimen was PBMCs or T cells enriched from blood (not recorded which). All receptors come from a woman in her fifties or sixties with acute COVID-19. Each CDR3 is given with its conserved first and last residue. The order of the fields is V gene, D gene, J gene, clone size, CDR3 protein, CDR3 DNA. A D gene is named only where the DNA matches it firmly. Clone size, where shown, is once, few, many, or a class for clones that have expanded.

V gene: TRBV2; D gene: .; J gene: TRBJ2-2; clone size: .; CDR3 protein: CASSEWGVGQGELFF; CDR3 DNA: TGTGCCAGCAGTGAATGGGGAGTCGGTCAGGGGGAGCTGTTTTTT
V gene: TRBV20-1; D gene: .; J gene: TRBJ1-1; clone size: .; CDR3 protein: CSARGPGMPFF; CDR3 DNA: TGCAGTGCTAGAGGTCCGGGTATGCCTTTCTTT
V gene: TRBV7-6; D gene: .; J gene: TRBJ2-7; clone size: .; CDR3 protein: CASSLEGGHEQYF; CDR3 DNA: TGTGCCAGCAGCTTAGAGGGAGGTCACGAGCAGTACTTC
V gene: TRBV28; D gene: TRBD1; J gene: TRBJ1-4; clone size: .; CDR3 protein: CASSVMGQGHEKLFF; CDR3 DNA: TGTGCCAGCAGTGTTATGGGACAGGGGCATGAAAAACTGTTTTTT
V gene: TRBV29-1; D gene: TRBD1; J gene: TRBJ2-5; clone size: once; CDR3 protein: CSVETGGAETQYF; CDR3 DNA: TGCAGCGTCGAGACAGGGGGCGCCGAGACCCAGTACTTC
V gene: TRBV25-1; D gene: TRBD2; J gene: TRBJ2-7; clone size: .; CDR3 protein: CASRLAGGYEQYF; CDR3 DNA: TGTGCCAGCAGACTAGCGGGAGGCTACGAGCAGTACTTC
V gene: TRBV29-1; D gene: .; J gene: TRBJ1-4; clone size: few; CDR3 protein: CSVGDNPNEKLFF; CDR3 DNA: TGCAGCGTTGGCGACAACCCTAATGAAAAACTGTTTTTT
V gene: TRBV28; D gene: .; J gene: TRBJ2-1; clone size: .; CDR3 protein: CASMRGTEQFF; CDR3 DNA: TGTGCCAGCATGAGGGGGACTGAGCAGTTCTTC
V gene: TRBV6-2/TRBV6-3; D gene: .; J gene: TRBJ1-5; clone size: .; CDR3 protein: CASSYSVTGKEPQHF; CDR3 DNA: TGTGCCAGCAGTTACTCGGTCACAGGCAAAGAGCCCCAGCATTTT
V gene: TRBV7-3; D gene: .; J gene: TRBJ2-3; clone size: .; CDR3 protein: CASSSPDGGFTQYF; CDR3 DNA: TGTGCCAGCAGCTCCCCGGATGGAGGGTTTACGCAGTATTTT
V gene: TRBV6-4; D gene: TRBD2; J gene: TRBJ2-3; clone size: once; CDR3 protein: CASSKGRAGPDTQYF; CDR3 DNA: TGTGCCAGCAGTAAAGGGAGGGCCGGCCCAGATACGCAGTATTTT
V gene: TRBV28; D gene: .; J gene: TRBJ1-5; clone size: .; CDR3 protein: CASRSPGFARPQHF; CDR3 DNA: TGTGCCAGCAGGTCCCCAGGGTTCGCGAGACCCCAGCATTTT
V gene: TRBV19; D gene: .; J gene: TRBJ1-1; clone size: .; CDR3 protein: CASLTELNTEAFF; CDR3 DNA: TGTGCCAGTCTGACAGAATTGAACACTGAAGCTTTCTTT
V gene: TRBV6-2/TRBV6-3; D gene: TRBD2; J gene: TRBJ2-7; clone size: few; CDR3 protein: CASSLRTSGSRPYEQYF; CDR3 DNA: TGTGCCAGCAGCCTCCGGACTAGCGGGAGTAGGCCCTACGAGCAGTACTTC
V gene: TRBV5-5; D gene: .; J gene: TRBJ1-2; clone size: .; CDR3 protein: CASSLAADLNYGYTF; CDR3 DNA: TGTGCCAGCAGCTTGGCTGCAGATTTAAACTATGGCTACACCTTC
V gene: TRBV23-1; D gene: .; J gene: TRBJ1-2; clone size: .; CDR3 protein: CASPYGYTF; CDR3 DNA: TGCGCCAGCCCTTATGGCTACACCTTC
V gene: TRBV12-3/TRBV12-4; D gene: TRBD1; J gene: TRBJ1-2; clone size: .; CDR3 protein: CASSGAGGYGYTF; CDR3 DNA: TGTGCCAGCAGTGGAGCAGGGGGCTATGGCTACACCTTC
V gene: TRBV29-1; D gene: TRBD2; J gene: TRBJ2-2; clone size: .; CDR3 protein: CSAKTSGTKTGELFF; CDR3 DNA: TGCAGCGCTAAAACCTCCGGGACTAAAACCGGGGAGCTGTTTTTT
V gene: TRBV10-3; D gene: TRBD2; J gene: TRBJ2-1; clone size: .; CDR3 protein: CAISESLAGNEQFF; CDR3 DNA: TGTGCCATCAGTGAGTCTCTAGCGGGGAATGAGCAGTTCTTC
V gene: TRBV5-6; D gene: TRBD1; J gene: TRBJ1-4; clone size: .; CDR3 protein: CASSQIAGGGATNEKLFF; CDR3 DNA: TGTGCCAGCAGCCAAATAGCAGGGGGCGGTGCAACTAATGAAAAACTGTTTTTT
V gene: TRBV4-3; D gene: .; J gene: TRBJ2-1; clone size: .; CDR3 protein: CASSPRVNNEQFF; CDR3 DNA: TGCGCCAGCAGCCCTCGCGTCAACAATGAGCAGTTCTTC
V gene: TRBV20-1; D gene: .; J gene: TRBJ1-1; clone size: .; CDR3 protein: CSASRQGRTEAFF; CDR3 DNA: TGCAGTGCTAGTAGGCAGGGGAGAACTGAAGCTTTCTTT
V gene: TRBV28; D gene: TRBD1; J gene: TRBJ1-6; clone size: once; CDR3 protein: CASRDSLNSPLHF; CDR3 DNA: TGTGCCAGCCGGGACAGCCTCAATTCACCCCTCCACTTT
V gene: TRBV5-1; D gene: .; J gene: TRBJ1-1; clone size: .; CDR3 protein: CASSYYRGGSTEAFF; CDR3 DNA: TGCGCCAGCAGCTACTATAGGGGAGGGTCAACTGAAGCTTTCTTT
V gene: TRBV5-1; D gene: TRBD1; J gene: TRBJ2-3; clone size: .; CDR3 protein: CASSSDGQASAYF; CDR3 DNA: TGCGCCAGCAGCTCTGATGGACAGGCATCGGCGTATTTT
V gene: TRBV27; D gene: .; J gene: TRBJ2-3; clone size: .; CDR3 protein: CASRRGSTDTQYF; CDR3 DNA: TGTGCCAGTCGCAGGGGTAGCACAGATACGCAGTATTTT
V gene: TRBV4-2; D gene: .; J gene: TRBJ2-1; clone size: .; CDR3 protein: CASSQSGYEQFF; CDR3 DNA: TGTGCCAGCAGCCAGTCAGGGTATGAGCAGTTCTTC
V gene: TRBV19; D gene: TRBD1; J gene: TRBJ2-4; clone size: .; CDR3 protein: CASSGGTGLDIQYF; CDR3 DNA: TGTGCCAGTAGTGGGGGGACAGGGTTAGACATTCAGTACTTC
V gene: TRBV6-5; D gene: .; J gene: TRBJ1-2; clone size: once; CDR3 protein: CASRREGPNYGYTF; CDR3 DNA: TGTGCCAGTCGGCGGGAGGGACCTAACTATGGCTACACCTTC
V gene: TRBV5-1; D gene: .; J gene: TRBJ2-5; clone size: .; CDR3 protein: CASGKARGYNQETQYF; CDR3 DNA: TGCGCCAGCGGCAAAGCCAGGGGATACAACCAAGAGACCCAGTACTTC
V gene: TRBV28; D gene: .; J gene: TRBJ2-2; clone size: .; CDR3 protein: CASTVTGELFF; CDR3 DNA: TGTGCCAGTACAGTCACCGGGGAGCTGTTTTTT
V gene: TRBV5-6; D gene: .; J gene: TRBJ1-2; clone size: once; CDR3 protein: CASSEGQLYYGYTF; CDR3 DNA: TGTGCCAGCAGCGAGGGACAACTTTACTATGGCTACACCTTC
V gene: TRBV7-2; D gene: .; J gene: TRBJ2-3; clone size: .; CDR3 protein: CASSLSGGGSTDTQYF; CDR3 DNA: TGTGCCAGCAGCTTATCGGGGGGCGGCAGCACAGATACGCAGTATTTT
V gene: TRBV18; D gene: TRBD2; J gene: TRBJ2-3; clone size: once; CDR3 protein: CASSHRTSGEPPRDTQYF; CDR3 DNA: TGTGCCAGCTCACACCGGACTAGCGGGGAGCCGCCTCGTGATACGCAGTATTTT
V gene: TRBV27; D gene: TRBD1; J gene: TRBJ1-3; clone size: .; CDR3 protein: CASSPDRGSGNTIYF; CDR3 DNA: TGTGCCAGCAGTCCGGACAGGGGATCTGGAAACACCATATATTTT
V gene: TRBV3-1/TRBV3-2; D gene: .; J gene: TRBJ2-1; clone size: .; CDR3 protein: CASRDRGERGSYNEQFF; CDR3 DNA: TGTGCCAGCAGAGATCGTGGCGAACGGGGGTCCTACAATGAGCAGTTCTTC
V gene: TRBV5-1; D gene: TRBD2; J gene: TRBJ2-1; clone size: .; CDR3 protein: CASSTGLAGHYSSYNEQFF; CDR3 DNA: TGCGCCAGCAGCACGGGACTAGCGGGACATTACAGCTCCTACAATGAGCAGTTCTTC
V gene: TRBV19; D gene: TRBD2; J gene: TRBJ2-1; clone size: .; CDR3 protein: CASSSGTSGRGEQFF; CDR3 DNA: TGTGCCAGTAGTTCCGGGACTAGCGGGAGGGGCGAGCAGTTCTTC
V gene: TRBV7-3; D gene: .; J gene: TRBJ2-3; clone size: .; CDR3 protein: CASSSGEPMDTQYF; CDR3 DNA: TGTGCCAGCAGCTCCGGGGAGCCAATGGATACGCAGTATTTT
V gene: TRBV12-3/TRBV12-4; D gene: .; J gene: TRBJ2-5; clone size: few; CDR3 protein: CASSFEGSTAQYF; CDR3 DNA: TGTGCCAGCAGTTTTGAGGGCTCCACGGCCCAGTACTTC
V gene: TRBV19; D gene: TRBD2; J gene: TRBJ2-3; clone size: .; CDR3 protein: CASSMQGLPRDTQYF; CDR3 DNA: TGTGCCAGTAGTATGCAGGGACTACCCAGGGATACGCAGTATTTT
V gene: TRBV3-1/TRBV3-2; D gene: .; J gene: TRBJ2-7; clone size: .; CDR3 protein: CASSEIGGLSSYEQYF; CDR3 DNA: TGTGCCAGCAGCGAAATCGGGGGGCTCAGCTCCTACGAGCAGTACTTC
V gene: TRBV7-8; D gene: .; J gene: TRBJ1-5; clone size: once; CDR3 protein: CASSIQGLNQPQHF; CDR3 DNA: TGTGCCAGCAGCATACAGGGATTGAATCAGCCCCAGCATTTT
V gene: TRBV27; D gene: TRBD1; J gene: TRBJ1-5; clone size: .; CDR3 protein: CASSDRANQPQHF; CDR3 DNA: TGTGCCAGCAGCGACAGGGCCAATCAGCCCCAGCATTTT
V gene: TRBV4-2; D gene: .; J gene: TRBJ2-7; clone size: .; CDR3 protein: CASSQDSQGPYYEQYF; CDR3 DNA: TGTGCCAGCAGCCAAGATTCGCAGGGGCCGTATTACGAGCAGTACTTC
V gene: TRBV19; D gene: .; J gene: TRBJ2-7; clone size: .; CDR3 protein: CASSIALWEYEQYF; CDR3 DNA: TGTGCCAGTAGTATAGCCCTATGGGAGTACGAGCAGTACTTC
V gene: TRBV7-2; D gene: .; J gene: TRBJ2-2; clone size: .; CDR3 protein: CASSPPGGNTGELFF; CDR3 DNA: TGTGCCAGCAGCCCCCCCGGGGGGAACACCGGGGAGCTGTTTTTT